A selection of T cell receptor beta chains follows, all from one sample in a study of T-cell memory formation after mild COVID-19. TCRdb independently ran MiXCR on the 5' RACE reads; one entry per CDR3 protein. The sample has around 320,000 distinct CDR3 sequences; roughly a fifth are singletons. The source material was PBMCs or a T cell subset sorted from them (not recorded which). The receptors come from a man younger than 35 who had mild COVID-19 (a few samples of this study predate the infection). Cell type and time point are not known. Both conserved end residues are part of each CDR3. Fields, in order: V gene, D gene, J gene, clone size, CDR3 DNA, CDR3 protein. The D gene is left open where the match is weak. Size values are once, few and many counts, or a class for expanded clones, and some rows have none.

V: TRBV7-2; D: NA; J: TRBJ2-3; size: NA; DNA: TGTGCCAGCAGCTTAGTAGAAGGCGGAGATACGCAGTATTTT; CDR3: CASSLVEGGDTQYF
V: TRBV6-1; D: NA; J: TRBJ1-3; size: NA; DNA: TGTGCCAGCAGCCCTTCAGGTCGTATCTCTGGAAACACCATATATTTT; CDR3: CASSPSGRISGNTIYF
V: TRBV5-1; D: TRBD2; J: TRBJ2-7; size: few; DNA: TGCGCCAGCACTGGACTAGCGGGGCTGAACGAGCAGTACTTC; CDR3: CASTGLAGLNEQYF
V: TRBV6-2/TRBV6-3; D: NA; J: TRBJ1-6; size: NA; DNA: TGTGCCAGCAGTTATTGGACCAGGGCCCGGTGGTCACCCCTCCACTTT; CDR3: CASSYWTRARWSPLHF
V: TRBV18; D: TRBD2; J: TRBJ2-5; size: NA; DNA: TGTGCCAGCTCACCACCGAGCCTAGCGGGCCGTGGGAAGACCCAGTACTTC; CDR3: CASSPPSLAGRGKTQYF
V: TRBV5-1; D: TRBD1; J: TRBJ2-2; size: few; DNA: TGCGCCAGCGGAGGACAGGGGGCACGGACCGGGGAGCTGTTTTTT; CDR3: CASGGQGARTGELFF
V: TRBV7-8; D: TRBD1; J: TRBJ2-1; size: many; DNA: TGTGCCAGCAGCTTAGTAGGGACAGGCTACAATGAGCAGTTCTTC; CDR3: CASSLVGTGYNEQFF
V: TRBV5-1; D: NA; J: TRBJ1-1; size: NA; DNA: TGCGCCAGCAGCTTGGACTTCGGAGCGAACACTGAAGCTTTCTTT; CDR3: CASSLDFGANTEAFF
V: TRBV7-2; D: NA; J: TRBJ1-4; size: NA; DNA: TGTGCCAGCAGCGTCCGCGGGTTAAATGAAAAACTGTTTTTT; CDR3: CASSVRGLNEKLFF
V: TRBV4-2; D: NA; J: TRBJ1-2; size: few; DNA: TGTGCCAGCAGCCTGAGGGAGGTAGTGTCGGCGAACTATGGCTACACCTTC; CDR3: CASSLREVVSANYGYTF
V: TRBV28; D: NA; J: TRBJ1-5; size: few; DNA: TGTGCCAGCAGTTTATTTGGGGGGGGCAATCAGCCCCAGCATTTT; CDR3: CASSLFGGGNQPQHF
V: TRBV5-1; D: NA; J: TRBJ2-1; size: few; DNA: TGCGCCAGCACCTTGGCCATGCCAGGGAAGAATGAGCAGTTCTTC; CDR3: CASTLAMPGKNEQFF
V: TRBV2; D: NA; J: TRBJ1-1; size: few; DNA: TGTGCCAGCAGTGAACGTGGCAGGGGATATACTAACACTGAAGCTTTCTTT; CDR3: CASSERGRGYTNTEAFF
V: TRBV29-1; D: NA; J: TRBJ2-1; size: NA; DNA: TGCAGCGTTCCCACGACTATTTCCTCCTACAATGAGCAGTTCTTC; CDR3: CSVPTTISSYNEQFF
V: TRBV20-1; D: NA; J: TRBJ1-2; size: few; DNA: TGCAGTGCCGCTAGCCCTCGGGGGGACTATGGCTACACCTTC; CDR3: CSAASPRGDYGYTF
V: TRBV27; D: TRBD1; J: TRBJ1-4; size: NA; DNA: TGTGCCAGCTCCCGCCGTGGTCCGGGACAGGGGGCGACTAATGAAAAACTGTTTTTT; CDR3: CASSRRGPGQGATNEKLFF
V: TRBV12-3/TRBV12-4; D: TRBD1; J: TRBJ2-2; size: few; DNA: TGTGCCAGCAGCCAACGGACAGGGGCCGGGGAGCTGTTTTTT; CDR3: CASSQRTGAGELFF